Shown below are 19 T cell receptor beta chains from a single sample sequenced in a study of shared clonotypes between healthy human individuals. Here immunoSEQ multiplex PCR was the method, and the copy in TCRdb shows in-frame clones only, minus some. This table has roughly 2.5 million clones, approximately 92% appearing once. What was sequenced was naive CD4+ T cells sorted from blood. Subset here: CD45RA+ positively selected. The receptor source for this set is a man between 18 and 29 years old in good health.

The J gene is TRBJ2-7, the V gene TRBV6-5; either TRBD1 or TRBD2 may fit D (6 bases each). V gave up 6 bases and J gave up 7 bases, with 19 bases separating them. The CDR3 is 14 amino acids. Germline lookup yields CDR1 MNHEY and CDR2 SVGAGI. The CDR3 bases are TGTGCCAGCAGGCGCTCCGGGGGCGCGGGGGAGCAGTACTTC. This gives the protein CASRRSGGAGEQYF.

As concerns this clone: The sample contains more than one DNA sequence encoding this CDR3. The genes are TRBV19 and TRBJ1-5; D unclear. The germline V gene encodes CDR1 LNHDA and CDR2 SQIVND (reference sequence). The V gene lost 6 bases and the J gene lost 0 bases, with 6 bases spanning the gap. The CDR3 extends over 13 amino acids. As DNA, the CDR3 is TGTGCCAGTAGCCAGTATAGCAATCAGCCCCAGCATTTT. Its translation: CASSQYSNQPQHF. Full variable domain (remainder filled in from reference TRBV19 and TRBJ1-5): DGGITQSPKYLFRKEGQNVTLSCEQNLNHDAMYWYRQDPGQGLRLIYYSQIVNDFQKGDIAEGYSVSREKKESFPLTVTSAQKNPTAFYLCASSQYSNQPQHFGDGTRLSIL.

As regards this clone: Other DNA sequences from this sample encode an identical CDR3 as well. The chain recombines TRBV5-6 with TRBJ2-7, with 7 bases aligning to TRBD2. The V gene end was trimmed by 0 bases and the J gene end by 1 base; junction bases not matched to a gene: 1. CDR1 and CDR2 (germline): SGHDT, YYEEEE. The CDR3 covers 14 residues. CDR3 in amino acids: CASSLGGGSYEQYF. CDR3 in DNA: TGTGCCAGCAGCTTGGGGGGAGGGTCCTACGAGCAGTACTTC. The full variable domain, with the rest looked up from reference TRBV5-6 and TRBJ2-7, is DAGVTQSPTHLIKTRGQQVTLRCSPKSGHDTVSWYQQALGQGPQFIFQYYEEEERQRGNFPDRFSGHQFPNYSSELNVNALLLGDSALYLCASSLGGGSYEQYFGPGTRLTVT.

CDR3 protein: CASTSDDSYNSPLHF. The CDR3, as DNA: TGTGCCAGCACCTCCGACGACTCCTATAATTCACCCCTCCACTTT. The rearrangement uses TRBV7-9 and TRBJ1-6; D unresolved. Trimming removed 7 bases at V and 0 bases at J, with 10 bases between. From germline, CDR1 is SEHNR and CDR2 FQNEAQ (reference sequence). The CDR3 is made up of 15 amino acids.

V is TRBV29-1 and J is TRBJ1-1; D is perhaps TRBD1 (5 bases). The CDR3 is made up of 14 amino acids. V was clipped by 6 bases and J by 4 bases, with 18 bases between them. CDR1 is SQVTM, CDR2 ANQGSEA, per germline. CDR3 loop: CSVAPRGSPTEAFF. The DNA of the CDR3 is TGCAGCGTCGCCCCCCGGGGGTCCCCCACTGAAGCTTTCTTT.

V and J are TRBV7-8 and TRBJ2-7, with D perhaps matching TRBD2 (7 bases). This CDR3 is 14 amino acids long. Germline-derived CDR1 and CDR2 are SGHVS and FQNEAQ. V was trimmed by 5 bases and J by 1 base, leaving 12 bases between them. CDR3 protein: CASSLGGLSYEQYF. The DNA for the CDR3 is TGTGCCAGCAGCCTAGGGGGACTATCCTACGAGCAGTACTTC.

The chain recombines TRBV4-1 with TRBJ2-5; D tentatively reads TRBD1 or TRBD2 (5 bases each). Germline V gives CDR1 MGHRA, CDR2 YSYEKL. With 0 bases removed from V and 7 bases from J, the gap between germline ends came to 18 bases. This CDR3 spans 16 amino acids. CDR3 coding DNA: TGCGCCAGCAGCCAAGAGGGGCCGACTACGCAAAGGACCCAGTACTTC. It codes for CASSQEGPTTQRTQYF.

The chain links TRBV7-9 to TRBJ2-2; 7 bases match TRBD1. V lost 8 bases to trimming and J lost 6 bases; unmatched junction nucleotides: 9. The CDR3 runs to 14 residues. Germline V gene sequence: CDR1 SEHNR, CDR2 FQNEAQ (reference sequence). CDR3 sequence (DNA): TGTGCCAGCCTTTCCCCCACAGGGGCCGGGGAGCTGTTTTTT. Protein: CASLSPTGAGELFF.

The chain couples TRBV19 to TRBJ1-3, with D maybe TRBD1 (5 bases). The CDR3 runs 15 residues. The V and J ends lost 6 bases and 0 bases respectively, with 12 bases between them. Germline CDR1 reads LNHDA; CDR2 reads SQIVND (reference sequence). CDR3 DNA sequence: TGTGCCAGTAGACACCCGGGGGACTCTGGAAACACCATATATTTT. Its protein product is CASRHPGDSGNTIYF. Variable domain in full (rest from reference TRBV19 and TRBJ1-3): DGGITQSPKYLFRKEGQNVTLSCEQNLNHDAMYWYRQDPGQGLRLIYYSQIVNDFQKGDIAEGYSVSREKKESFPLTVTSAQKNPTAFYLCASRHPGDSGNTIYFGEGSWLTVV.

The chain combines TRBV28 with TRBJ1-2; a weak D match, TRBD1 (6 bases). The germline V gene has CDR1 MDHEN and CDR2 SYDVKM. The CDR3 spans 14 residues. The V and J ends lost 2 bases and 2 bases respectively, with 9 bases between them. The CDR3 DNA follows: TGTGCCAGCAGTTTAGGCCAGGGGAACTATGGCTACACCTTC. It codes for CASSLGQGNYGYTF.

V and J are TRBV19 and TRBJ2-3; 7 positions agree with TRBD1. The CDR3 contains 15 residues. Germline-derived CDR1 and CDR2 are LNHDA and SQIVND (reference sequence). Unmatched junction bases numbered 6, after V lost 6 bases and J lost 0 bases. The DNA of the CDR3 is TGTGCCAGTAGCCGGAGGACAGGCAGCACAGATACGCAGTATTTT. Protein: CASSRRTGSTDTQYF.

The chain carries TRBV7-3 and TRBJ1-4; D gene unclear. The V gene lost 11 bases and the J gene lost 1 base, with 26 bases spanning the gap. Germline V gene data show CDR1 as SGHTA and CDR2 as FQGTGA. The CDR3 sequence is 18 residues long. CDR3 protein: CAHHPPKTNRRTNEKLFF. The CDR3 region has the DNA TGTGCCCACCACCCCCCGAAGACTAATAGAAGAACTAATGAAAAACTGTTTTTT.

The rearrangement joins TRBV30 to TRBJ1-2; the D is unclear. The CDR3 extends over 13 amino acids. Trimming took off 2 bases at V and 11 bases at J, with 18 bases between the two ends. The germline V gene has CDR1 GTSNPN and CDR2 SVGIG (reference sequence). CDR3 protein: CAWSPPAPRVYTF. The CDR3 nucleotides are TGTGCCTGGAGTCCTCCCGCCCCTAGGGTGTACACCTTC.

This rearrangement joins TRBV7-2 to TRBJ1-3; 9 bases are a match to TRBD1. The trim removed 5 bases at V and 0 bases at J, leaving 5 bases unmatched. There are 16 residues in the CDR3. Germline V gene sequence: CDR1 SGHTA, CDR2 FQGNSA. This CDR3 reads CASSQGQGYSGNTIYF. CDR3 coding DNA: TGTGCCAGCAGCCAGGGACAGGGATACTCTGGAAACACCATATATTTT.

This clone was recorded only once. This chain links TRBV7-3 with TRBJ2-1, with TRBD2 matching 7 bases. Germline-derived CDR1 and CDR2 are SGHTA and FQGTGA. The junction had 14 bases not matched to a gene; V was cut back by 5 bases and J by 10 bases. CDR3 length: 15 amino acids. CDR3 region: CASSPGSGVPYEQFF. CDR3 nucleotide sequence: TGTGCCAGCAGCCCCGGAAGCGGGGTACCATACGAGCAGTTCTTC.

Notes on this clone: At one end, the junction sequence differs from germline, possibly due to a read error. V usage is TRBV11-2 and J usage is TRBJ2-7; D is perhaps TRBD1 (5 bases). This CDR3 is 13 amino acids long. CDR1 is SGHAT and CDR2 is FQNNGV in the germline V gene. The CDR3 reads CASSQGVQSWYGF. DNA of the CDR3: TGTGCCAGCAGCCAAGGGGTGCAGAGCTGGTATGGCTTC.

The chain links TRBV5-1 to TRBJ1-1; possible D gene TRBD1, 6 bases. V was trimmed by 4 bases and J by 5 bases, leaving 18 bases between them. The CDR3 has 15 residues. CDR1 is SGHRS, CDR2 YFSETQ, per germline. DNA of the CDR3: TGCGCCAGCAGCCTGGCACAGGGTTTAGGAACTGAAGCTTTCTTT. Protein sequence: CASSLAQGLGTEAFF.

CDR3 in amino acids: CASSPQGTYGYTF. The CDR3, as DNA: TGTGCCAGCAGCCCTCAGGGAACGTATGGCTACACCTTC. The chain joins TRBV7-3 to TRBJ1-2; TRBD1 is a possible D gene (5 bases). This CDR3 spans 13 amino acids. The V and J ends lost 5 bases and 5 bases respectively, with 12 bases between them. Germline V gene lookup returns CDR1 SGHTA and CDR2 FQGTGA.

The chain employs TRBV28 and TRBJ1-2; 9 bases agree with TRBD1. CDR1 and CDR2 (germline): MDHEN, SYDVKM. The CDR3 length is 15 residues. V trimming: 7 bases; J trimming: 3 bases; junction bases outside the gene matches: 9. This CDR3 is CASTLPGQGYYGYTF. The CDR3 DNA reads as TGTGCCAGCACCCTACCGGGACAGGGATACTATGGCTACACCTTC.